This T cell receptor beta chain was found in a study of blood T cell repertoires in COVID-19. Repertoires were generated with immunoSEQ multiplex PCR, while TCRdb's copy carries only in-frame clones and drops some. Of about 350,000 clones listed, roughly 87% are singletons. The V gene end was trimmed by 7 bases and the J gene end by 4 bases; junction bases not matched to a gene: 9. The germline V gene encodes CDR1 LNHDA and CDR2 SQIVND (reference sequence). The CDR3 totals 14 residues. Sample: peripheral blood. The source of this sequence is an older woman with COVID-19, enrolled during active disease. This chain joins TRBV19 and TRBJ1-2, with TRBD1 identical over 7 bases. CDR3 loop: CASTTPSGGYGYTF. In DNA form, the CDR3 reads TGTGCCAGTACCACACCATCAGGGGGCTATGGCTACACCTTC.